This T cell receptor (beta chain) was retrieved from a study of T cell responses to AZD1222 COVID-19 vaccine. General observations from the study: Donors were chiefly white British, with a greater number of females, and clonal diversity was perhaps underestimated. Repertoires in all cases were sampled only once the peak T cell response had passed.

Regarding this clone: What it binds is not known.

Between the trimmed V and J ends, which lost 6 bases and 3 bases, there was a span of 7 bases. The CDR3 runs 12 residues. TCRdb's copy holds only in-frame clones and misses some; the assay was immunoSEQ multiplex PCR. This sample has approximately 100,000 clones; about 95% occur once, and the top ten carry roughly 2%. The material sequenced was peripheral blood, taken on day 0 of AZD1222 vaccination. The chain joins TRBV12-3 or TRBV12-4 to TRBJ2-3, with D uncertain. This clonotype originated in an adult in good health. The CDR3 here is CASRSTTDTQYF. The CDR3 DNA reads TGTGCCAGCAGGTCGACGACAGATACGCAGTATTTT.